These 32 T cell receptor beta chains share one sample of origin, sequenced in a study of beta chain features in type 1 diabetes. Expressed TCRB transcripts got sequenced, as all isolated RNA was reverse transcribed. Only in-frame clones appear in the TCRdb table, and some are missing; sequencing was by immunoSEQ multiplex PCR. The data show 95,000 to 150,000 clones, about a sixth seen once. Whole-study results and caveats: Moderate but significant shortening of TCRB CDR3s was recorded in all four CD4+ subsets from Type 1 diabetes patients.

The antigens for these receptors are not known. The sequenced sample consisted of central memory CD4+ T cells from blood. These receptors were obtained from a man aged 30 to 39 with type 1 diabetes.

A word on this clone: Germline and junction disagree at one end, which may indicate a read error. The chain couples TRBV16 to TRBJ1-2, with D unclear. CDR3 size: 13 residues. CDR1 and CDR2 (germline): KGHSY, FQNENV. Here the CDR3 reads CASSQYDGSAASF. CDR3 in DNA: TGTGCCAGCAGCCAATATGATGGGTCAGCGGCCTCCTTC.

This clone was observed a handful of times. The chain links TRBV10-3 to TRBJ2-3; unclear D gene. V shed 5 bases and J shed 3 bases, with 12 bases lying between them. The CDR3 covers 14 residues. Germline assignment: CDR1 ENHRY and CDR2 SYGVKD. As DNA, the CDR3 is TGTGCCATCAGTTTCACAGAAATTACAGATACGCAGTATTTT. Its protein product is CAISFTEITDTQYF.

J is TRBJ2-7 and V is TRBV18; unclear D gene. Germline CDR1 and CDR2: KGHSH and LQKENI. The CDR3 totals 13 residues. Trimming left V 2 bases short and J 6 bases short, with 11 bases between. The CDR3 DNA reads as TGTGCCAGCTCACCAAGTAGAAGCCGCGAGCAGTACTTC. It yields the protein CASSPSRSREQYF.

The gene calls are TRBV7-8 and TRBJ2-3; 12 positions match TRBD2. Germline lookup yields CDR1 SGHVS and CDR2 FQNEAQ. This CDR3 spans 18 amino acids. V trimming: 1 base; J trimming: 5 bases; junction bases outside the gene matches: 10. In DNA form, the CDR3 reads TGTGCCAGCAGCTTAGAATCCCTAGCGGGGGGGCTGCGAGATACGCAGTATTTT. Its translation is CASSLESLAGGLRDTQYF. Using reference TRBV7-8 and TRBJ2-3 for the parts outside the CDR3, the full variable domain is GAGVSQSPRYKVAKRGQDVALRCDPISGHVSLFWYQQALGQGPEFLTYFQNEAQLDKSGLPSDRFFAERPEGSVSTLKIQRTQQEDSAVYLCASSLESLAGGLRDTQYFGPGTRLTVL.

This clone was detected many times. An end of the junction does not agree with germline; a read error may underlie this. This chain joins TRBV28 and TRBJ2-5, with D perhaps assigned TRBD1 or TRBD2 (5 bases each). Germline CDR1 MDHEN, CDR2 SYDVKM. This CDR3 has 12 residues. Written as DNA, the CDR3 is TGTGCCAGCAGTTGGGACCAACAGACCCAGTACTTC. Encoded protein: CASSWDQQTQYF.

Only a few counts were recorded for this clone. The chain's CDR3 is CSACRRRRKGYTF. In DNA form, the CDR3 reads TGCAGCGCCTGCCGACGACGGCGTAAGGGCTACACCTTC. V and J are TRBV29-1 and TRBJ1-2; D gene uncertain. The V gene's germline CDR1 is SQVTM and CDR2 ANQGSEA. V was shortened by 7 bases and J by 8 bases, with 20 bases between the two germline ends. The CDR3 contains 13 residues.

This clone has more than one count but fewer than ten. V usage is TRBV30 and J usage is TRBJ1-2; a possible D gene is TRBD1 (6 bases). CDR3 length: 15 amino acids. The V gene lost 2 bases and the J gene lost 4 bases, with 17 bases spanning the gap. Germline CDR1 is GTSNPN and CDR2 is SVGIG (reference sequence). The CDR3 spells CAWSPTGGGPYGYTF. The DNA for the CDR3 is TGTGCCTGGAGTCCAACAGGTGGGGGGCCCTATGGCTACACCTTC.

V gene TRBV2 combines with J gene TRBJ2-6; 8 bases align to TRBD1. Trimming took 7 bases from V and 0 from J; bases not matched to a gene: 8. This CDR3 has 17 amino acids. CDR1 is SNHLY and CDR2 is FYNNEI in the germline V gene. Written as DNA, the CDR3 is TGTGCCAGCATGACTGGGACAGGACACTCTGGGGCCAACGTCCTGACTTTC. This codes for CASMTGTGHSGANVLTF. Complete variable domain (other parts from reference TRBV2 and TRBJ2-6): EPEVTQTPSHQVTQMGQEVILRCVPISNHLYFYWYRQILGQKVEFLVSFYNNEISEKSEIFDDQFSVERPDGSNFTLKIRSTKLEDSAMYFCASMTGTGHSGANVLTFGAGSRLTVL.

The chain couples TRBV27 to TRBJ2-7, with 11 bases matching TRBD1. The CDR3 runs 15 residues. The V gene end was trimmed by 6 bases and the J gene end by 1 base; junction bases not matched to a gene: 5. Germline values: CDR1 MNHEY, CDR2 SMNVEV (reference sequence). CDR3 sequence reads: CASRSGQGVSYEQYF. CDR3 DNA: TGTGCCAGCAGATCGGGACAGGGGGTTTCCTACGAGCAGTACTTC.

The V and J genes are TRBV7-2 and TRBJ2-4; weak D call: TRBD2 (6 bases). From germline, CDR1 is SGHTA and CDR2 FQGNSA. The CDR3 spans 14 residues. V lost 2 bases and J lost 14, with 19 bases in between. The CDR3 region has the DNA TGTGCCAGCAGCTTATTCGGGCTGGGCGGGGACGAGTACTTC. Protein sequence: CASSLFGLGGDEYF.

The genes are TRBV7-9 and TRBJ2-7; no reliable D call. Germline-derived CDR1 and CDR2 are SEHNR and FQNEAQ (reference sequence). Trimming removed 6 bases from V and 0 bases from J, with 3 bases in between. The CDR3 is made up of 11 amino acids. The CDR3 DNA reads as TGTGCCAGCAGGAGCTCCTACGAGCAGTACTTC. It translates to CASRSSYEQYF.

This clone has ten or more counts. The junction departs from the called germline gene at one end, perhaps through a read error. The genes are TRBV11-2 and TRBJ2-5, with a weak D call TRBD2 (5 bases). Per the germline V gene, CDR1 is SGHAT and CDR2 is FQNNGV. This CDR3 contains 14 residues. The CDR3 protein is CASSLEGIQETQYF. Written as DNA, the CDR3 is TGTGCCAGCAGCCTAGAGGGAATCCAAGAGACCCAGTACTTC.

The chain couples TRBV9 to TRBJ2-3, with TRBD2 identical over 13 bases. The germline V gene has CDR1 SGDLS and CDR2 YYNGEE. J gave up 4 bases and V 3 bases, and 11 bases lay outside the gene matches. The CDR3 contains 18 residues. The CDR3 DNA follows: TGTGCCAGCAGCGAGGGACTAGCGGGGCTCCTCGGGGCAGATACGCAGTATTTT. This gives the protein CASSEGLAGLLGADTQYF.

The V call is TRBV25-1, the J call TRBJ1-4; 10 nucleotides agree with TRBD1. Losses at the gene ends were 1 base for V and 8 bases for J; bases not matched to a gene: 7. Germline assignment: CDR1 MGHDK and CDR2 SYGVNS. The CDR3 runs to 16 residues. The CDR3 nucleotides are TGTGCCAGCAGTGAATTGAAAGGGACAGGGGTGGAAAAACTGTTTTTT. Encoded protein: CASSELKGTGVEKLFF.

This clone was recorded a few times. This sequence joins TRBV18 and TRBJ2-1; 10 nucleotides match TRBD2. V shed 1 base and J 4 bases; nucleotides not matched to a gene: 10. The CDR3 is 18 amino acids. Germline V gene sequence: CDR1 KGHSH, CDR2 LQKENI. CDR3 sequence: CASSPLVAASGGYNEQFF. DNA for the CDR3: TGTGCCAGCTCACCACTGGTCGCGGCTAGCGGGGGATACAATGAGCAGTTCTTC.

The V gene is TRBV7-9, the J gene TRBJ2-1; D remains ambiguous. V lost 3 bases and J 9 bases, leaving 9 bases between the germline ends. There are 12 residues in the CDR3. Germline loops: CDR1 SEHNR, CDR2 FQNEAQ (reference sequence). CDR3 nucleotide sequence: TGTGCCAGCAGCTTGGTCAACGGTGAGCAGTTCTTC. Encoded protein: CASSLVNGEQFF.

The CDR3: CASSSSGYEQYF. The CDR3 region has the DNA TGTGCCAGCAGCTCCAGCGGATACGAGCAGTACTTC. This sequence joins TRBV7-2 and TRBJ2-7, with D possibly matching TRBD2 (5 bases). The CDR3 extends over 12 amino acids. The germline V gene encodes CDR1 SGHTA and CDR2 FQGNSA. The V gene lost 4 bases and the J gene lost 4 bases, with 8 bases spanning the gap.

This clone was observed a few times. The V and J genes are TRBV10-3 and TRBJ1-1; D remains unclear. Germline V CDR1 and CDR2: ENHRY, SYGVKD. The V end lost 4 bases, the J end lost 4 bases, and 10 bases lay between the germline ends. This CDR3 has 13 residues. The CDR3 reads CAISVWAVTEAFF. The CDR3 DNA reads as TGTGCCATCAGTGTCTGGGCGGTCACTGAAGCTTTCTTT.

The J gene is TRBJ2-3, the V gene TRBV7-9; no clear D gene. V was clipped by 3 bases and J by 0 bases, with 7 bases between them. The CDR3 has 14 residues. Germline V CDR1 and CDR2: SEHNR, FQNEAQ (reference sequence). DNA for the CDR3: TGTGCCAGCAGCTTGGGCATGAGCACAGATACGCAGTATTTT. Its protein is CASSLGMSTDTQYF.

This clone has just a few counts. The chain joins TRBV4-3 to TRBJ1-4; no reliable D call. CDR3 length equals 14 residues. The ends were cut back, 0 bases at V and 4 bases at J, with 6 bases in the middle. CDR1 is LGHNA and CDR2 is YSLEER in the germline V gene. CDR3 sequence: CASSQDSYNEKLFF. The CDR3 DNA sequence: TGCGCCAGCAGCCAAGACAGCTATAATGAAAAACTGTTTTTT.

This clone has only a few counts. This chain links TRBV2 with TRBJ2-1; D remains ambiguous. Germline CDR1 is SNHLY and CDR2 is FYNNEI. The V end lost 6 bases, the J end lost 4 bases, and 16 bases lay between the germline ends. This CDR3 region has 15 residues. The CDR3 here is CASRGGWLSYNEQFF. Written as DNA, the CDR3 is TGTGCCAGCAGGGGCGGATGGCTATCGTACAATGAGCAGTTCTTC.

The CDR3, as DNA: TGTGCCAGCAGCAAAAGGGACAGGGAGGCCTACGAGCAGTACTTC. The encoded protein is CASSKRDREAYEQYF. The genes are TRBV21-1 and TRBJ2-7; the table gives TRBD1 as D, unverified against the DNA. TRBV21-1 is flagged as a pseudogene. The CDR3 totals 15 residues.

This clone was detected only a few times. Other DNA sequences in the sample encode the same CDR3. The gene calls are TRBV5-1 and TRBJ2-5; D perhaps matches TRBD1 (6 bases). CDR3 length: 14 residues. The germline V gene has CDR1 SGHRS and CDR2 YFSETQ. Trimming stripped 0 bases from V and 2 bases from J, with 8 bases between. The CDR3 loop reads CASSLGQAQETQYF. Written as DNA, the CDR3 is TGCGCCAGCAGCTTGGGACAGGCTCAAGAGACCCAGTACTTC. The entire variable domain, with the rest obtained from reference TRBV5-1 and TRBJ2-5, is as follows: KAGVTQTPRYLIKTRGQQVTLSCSPISGHRSVSWYQQTPGQGLQFLFEYFSETQRNKGNFPGRFSGRQFSNSRSEMNVSTLELGDSALYLCASSLGQAQETQYFGPGTRLLVL.

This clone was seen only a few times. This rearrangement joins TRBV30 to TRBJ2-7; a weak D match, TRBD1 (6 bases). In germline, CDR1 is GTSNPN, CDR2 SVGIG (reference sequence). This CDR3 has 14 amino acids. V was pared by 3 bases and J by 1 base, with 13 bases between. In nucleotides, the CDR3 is TGTGCCTGGAGCCGAAGGACAGTTTCCTACGAGCAGTACTTC. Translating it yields CAWSRRTVSYEQYF.

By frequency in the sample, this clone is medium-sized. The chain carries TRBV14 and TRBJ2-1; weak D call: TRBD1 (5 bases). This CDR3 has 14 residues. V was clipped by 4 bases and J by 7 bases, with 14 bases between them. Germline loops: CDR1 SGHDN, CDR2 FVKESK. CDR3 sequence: CASSPRTYGNEQFF. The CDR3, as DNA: TGTGCCAGCAGCCCCCGGACATACGGGAATGAGCAGTTCTTC.

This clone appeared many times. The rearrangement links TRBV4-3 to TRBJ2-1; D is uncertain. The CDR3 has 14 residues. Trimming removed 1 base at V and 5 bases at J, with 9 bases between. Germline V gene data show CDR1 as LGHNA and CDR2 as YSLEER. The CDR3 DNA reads TGCGCCAGCAGCCAAGGGTCCTCGGACAATGAGCAGTTCTTC. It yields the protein CASSQGSSDNEQFF.

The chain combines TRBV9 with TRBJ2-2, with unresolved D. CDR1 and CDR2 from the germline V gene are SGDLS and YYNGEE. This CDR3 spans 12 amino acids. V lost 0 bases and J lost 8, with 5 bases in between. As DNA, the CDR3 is TGTGCCAGCAGCGTAGTAGGTGGGGAGCTGTTTTTT. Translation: CASSVVGGELFF.

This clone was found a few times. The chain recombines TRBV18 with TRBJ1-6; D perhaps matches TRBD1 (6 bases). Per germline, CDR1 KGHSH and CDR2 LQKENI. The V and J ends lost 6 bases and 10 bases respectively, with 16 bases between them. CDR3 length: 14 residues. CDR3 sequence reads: CASSHSGVNSPLHF. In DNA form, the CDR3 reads TGTGCCAGCTCGCACTCAGGGGTAAACTCACCCCTCCACTTT.

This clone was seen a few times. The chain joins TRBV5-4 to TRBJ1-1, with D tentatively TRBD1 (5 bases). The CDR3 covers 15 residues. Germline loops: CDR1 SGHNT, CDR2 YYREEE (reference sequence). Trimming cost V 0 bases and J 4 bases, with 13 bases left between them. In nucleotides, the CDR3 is TGTGCCAGCAGCTTGGGGATAAAGGGGTTCACTGAAGCTTTCTTT. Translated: CASSLGIKGFTEAFF. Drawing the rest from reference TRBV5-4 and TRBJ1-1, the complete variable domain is ETGVTQSPTHLIKTRGQQVTLRCSSQSGHNTVSWYQQALGQGPQFIFQYYREEENGRGNFPPRFSGLQFPNYSSELNVNALELDDSALYLCASSLGIKGFTEAFFGQGTRLTVV.

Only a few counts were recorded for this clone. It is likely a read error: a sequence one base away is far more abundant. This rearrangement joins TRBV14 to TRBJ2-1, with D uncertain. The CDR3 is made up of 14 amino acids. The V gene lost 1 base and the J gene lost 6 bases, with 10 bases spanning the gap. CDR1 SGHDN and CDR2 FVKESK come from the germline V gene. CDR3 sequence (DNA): TGTGCCAGCAGCCAAGTGATGGGTATCAATGAGCAGTTCTTC. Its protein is CASSQVMGINEQFF.

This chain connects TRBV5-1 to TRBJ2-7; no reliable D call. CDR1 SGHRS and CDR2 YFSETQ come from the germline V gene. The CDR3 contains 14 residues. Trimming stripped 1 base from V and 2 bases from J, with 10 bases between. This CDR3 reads CASSLRSGTYEQYF. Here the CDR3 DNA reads TGCGCCAGCAGCTTGCGGTCCGGAACCTACGAGCAGTACTTC.

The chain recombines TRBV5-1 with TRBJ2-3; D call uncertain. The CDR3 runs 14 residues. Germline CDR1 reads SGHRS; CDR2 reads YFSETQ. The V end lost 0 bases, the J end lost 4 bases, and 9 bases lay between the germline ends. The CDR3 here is CASSLGHGADTQYF. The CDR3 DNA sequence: TGCGCCAGCAGCTTGGGACATGGAGCAGATACGCAGTATTTT.